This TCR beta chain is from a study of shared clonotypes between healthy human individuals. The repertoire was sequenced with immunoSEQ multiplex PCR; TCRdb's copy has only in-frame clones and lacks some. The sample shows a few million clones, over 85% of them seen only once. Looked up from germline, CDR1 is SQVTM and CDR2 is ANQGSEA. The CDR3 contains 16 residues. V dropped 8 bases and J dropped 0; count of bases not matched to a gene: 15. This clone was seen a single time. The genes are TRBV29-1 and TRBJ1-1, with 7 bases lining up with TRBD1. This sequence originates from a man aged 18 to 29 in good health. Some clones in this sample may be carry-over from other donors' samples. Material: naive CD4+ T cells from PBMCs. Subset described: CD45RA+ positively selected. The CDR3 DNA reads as TGCAGCTCCCCAGCGCAGGGGGAAGGGTTGAACACTGAAGCTTTCTTT. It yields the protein CSSPAQGEGLNTEAFF.